This T cell receptor beta chain was obtained from a study of cytomegalovirus exposure and HLA in healthy donors. Trimming shortened V by 2 bases and J by 3 bases, and 8 bases separated the two germline ends. The CDR3 covers 13 residues. Per the germline V gene, CDR1 is MGHRA and CDR2 is YSYEKL. General study findings and limits: The CMV antigen specificity of three CMV-associated chains was confirmed through in vitro analysis. Cytomegalovirus status was reportedly diagnosed by the classifier with high specificity and sensitivity. When the data were analyzed later, several of the most significant clusters appeared to be linked to common viral pathogens.

60 Vbeta and 13 Jbeta primers were used in PCR. Generated by immunoSEQ multiplex PCR, the TCRdb table keeps only in-frame clones and is missing some. The table lists fewer than 200,000 clones, more than 65% of them singletons. About this clone itself: Its antigen is unidentified.

This receptor was identified in a man under 40 in good health and CMV-seronegative. Sequenced: PBMCs. The rearrangement joins TRBV4-1 to TRBJ2-7; D remains unclear. This CDR3 is CASSQIYGYEQYF. The CDR3 DNA reads TGCGCCAGCAGCCAAATCTACGGCTACGAGCAGTACTTC.